Detailed here is one T cell receptor (beta chain). Its antigen is not known. Looked up from germline, CDR1 is MNHNS and CDR2 is SASEGT. V gave up 1 base and J gave up 8 bases, with 12 bases separating them. The CDR3 runs to 15 residues. The data were produced by immunoSEQ multiplex PCR, yet TCRdb's version contains in-frame clones alone and is incomplete. The sample yields 39,000 or so clones, about 80% seen once. These data come from a study of radiotherapy plus CTLA-4 blockade in lung cancer. General study findings and limits: Tumor-origin TCR clones grew in blood after radiotherapy plus ipilimumab.

The receptor comes from a human donor with non-small cell lung cancer who had stable disease on radiotherapy plus ipilimumab. The source material was peripheral blood, sampled from a patient treated with radiotherapy plus ipilimumab. The chain couples TRBV6-1 to TRBJ1-6; possible D gene TRBD1, 6 bases. CDR3 loop: CASSEGAGAYSPLHF. CDR3 nucleotides: TGTGCCAGCAGTGAAGGGGCGGGGGCCTATTCACCCCTCCACTTT.